The next 13 T cell receptor beta chains were all read from a single sample in a study of cytomegalovirus exposure and HLA in healthy donors. PCR amplification relied on 60 Vbeta primers (plus 13 Jbeta primers). Clones were read by immunoSEQ multiplex PCR, and TCRdb kept only the in-frame ones, dropping some. The data contain roughly 80,000 clones, roughly 74% of them seen just once; the ten biggest clones take up around 6.4%. The sample comprised PBMCs. Receptors were obtained from a woman in her forties or fifties in good health and CMV-seropositive.

This sequence joins TRBV4-2 and TRBJ2-5, with 7 nucleotides matching TRBD2. V dropped 0 bases and J dropped 0; count of bases not matched to a gene: 4. Germline V gene data show CDR1 as LGHNA and CDR2 as YNFKEQ. The CDR3 totals 16 residues. The CDR3 nucleotides are TGTGCCAGCAGCCAAGATGGCGGGGGTCACCAAGAGACCCAGTACTTC. This encodes CASSQDGGGHQETQYF.

This clone was detected only a few times. This chain joins TRBV27 and TRBJ2-3; D is uncertain. V was pared by 6 bases and J by 2 bases, with 12 bases between. Germline V gene lookup returns CDR1 MNHEY and CDR2 SMNVEV (reference sequence). The CDR3 loop spans 14 amino acids. DNA of the CDR3: TGTGCCAGCAGGGCGCGGTCGCCCACAGATACGCAGTATTTT. This translates into CASRARSPTDTQYF.

In its sample, this clone was seen a few times. The chain combines TRBV29-1 with TRBJ1-2, with a possible D match to TRBD1 (5 bases). The CDR3 contains 13 residues. V lost 3 bases, J lost 0 bases, and 8 bases lay in between. Germline lookup yields CDR1 SQVTM and CDR2 ANQGSEA. Written as DNA, the CDR3 is TGCAGCGTTGACCGACAGTCTAACTATGGCTACACCTTC. Translating it yields CSVDRQSNYGYTF.

The chain is built from TRBV30 and TRBJ2-4, with D tentatively TRBD1 (6 bases). The V gene lost 7 bases and the J gene lost 10 bases, with 23 bases spanning the gap. The length of the CDR3 is 14 residues. Germline V gene lookup returns CDR1 GTSNPN and CDR2 SVGIG (reference sequence). Here the CDR3 reads CAYTPRSGVPIQYF. CDR3 DNA sequence: TGTGCCTACACGCCGCGATCAGGGGTACCGATTCAGTACTTC.

The chain recombines TRBV10-1 with TRBJ1-2; possibly TRBD1 for D (6 bases). The V and J ends lost 2 bases and 8 bases respectively, with 18 bases between them. Germline lookup yields CDR1 WNHNN and CDR2 SYGVQD (reference sequence). This CDR3 contains 15 residues. CDR3 DNA: TGCGCCAGCAGTGAGACCGGGACACCGGAGCGAGGCTACACCTTC. It encodes CASSETGTPERGYTF.

This chain joins TRBV5-1 and TRBJ1-3, with TRBD1 as a possible D gene (5 bases). Per the germline V gene, CDR1 is SGHRS and CDR2 is YFSETQ. Trimming left V 3 bases short and J 0 bases short, with 13 bases between. The length of the CDR3 is 16 residues. CDR3 residues: CASSSREATSGNTIYF. In DNA form, the CDR3 reads TGCGCCAGCAGCTCCAGGGAGGCGACCTCTGGAAACACCATATATTTT.

V and J are TRBV30 and TRBJ1-3; perhaps TRBD1 as D (5 bases). Germline lookup yields CDR1 GTSNPN and CDR2 SVGIG (reference sequence). This CDR3 has 15 residues. V was shortened by 0 bases and J by 0 bases, with 9 bases between the two germline ends. The CDR3 DNA sequence: TGTGCCTGGAGTGTAATCGGGGGCTCTGGAAACACCATATATTTT. Translation gives CAWSVIGGSGNTIYF.

The gene calls are TRBV5-1 and TRBJ1-4; a possible D gene is TRBD1 (6 bases). CDR1 is SGHRS, CDR2 YFSETQ, per germline. The CDR3 length is 16 residues. V lost 0 bases and J 4 bases, leaving 13 bases between the germline ends. In DNA, the CDR3 is TGCGCCAGCAGCTTGGCCGGTTGGACAGTTAATGAAAAACTGTTTTTT. Translated: CASSLAGWTVNEKLFF.

The sample holds a few counts of this clone. The gene calls are TRBV10-3 and TRBJ2-3; D possibly corresponds to TRBD1 (6 bases). The germline gives CDR1 ENHRY, CDR2 SYGVKD. The CDR3 has 13 amino acids. The V gene lost 6 bases and the J gene lost 0 bases, with 7 bases spanning the gap. CDR3 residues: CAISGQSTDTQYF. CDR3 in DNA: TGTGCCATCAGCGGACAGAGCACAGATACGCAGTATTTT.

The chain's CDR3 is CSVSFGTSANNEQFF. CDR3 sequence (DNA): TGCAGCGTGTCATTTGGGACTAGCGCCAACAATGAGCAGTTCTTC. The chain employs TRBV29-1 and TRBJ2-1; 10 bases map to TRBD2. Unmatched junction bases numbered 10, after V lost 6 bases and J lost 5 bases. CDR1 and CDR2 (germline): SQVTM, ANQGSEA. This CDR3 has 15 residues.

This chain uses TRBV7-3 with TRBJ2-1, with D perhaps TRBD2 (5 bases). Trimming removed 5 bases at V and 10 bases at J, with 18 bases between. CDR3 length equals 14 residues. The germline CDR1 and CDR2 sequences are SGHTA and FQGTGA. The CDR3 coding sequence is TGTGCCAGCAGCCCCTCACTAGTAACTCGGGAGCAGTTCTTC. The encoded protein is CASSPSLVTREQFF.

The rearrangement joins TRBV27 to TRBJ2-7; 7 nucleotides align to TRBD1. Per germline, CDR1 MNHEY and CDR2 SMNVEV (reference sequence). The ends lost 3 bases at V and 3 bases at J; junction bases unmatched: 2. The CDR3 runs 13 residues. The CDR3 spells CASSFYRGYEQYF. The CDR3 DNA reads TGTGCCAGCAGTTTCTACAGGGGCTACGAGCAGTACTTC.

Only one count was recorded for this clone. The genes are TRBV27 and TRBJ1-2; 9 nucleotides agree with TRBD1. Germline assignment: CDR1 MNHEY and CDR2 SMNVEV (reference sequence). The J segment lost 9 bases and the V segment lost 3 bases, leaving 5 bases of the junction unmatched. CDR3 length: 13 residues. CDR3 amino acids: CASSFTGQGRYTF. CDR3 in DNA: TGTGCCAGCAGTTTCACGGGACAGGGACGCTACACCTTC.